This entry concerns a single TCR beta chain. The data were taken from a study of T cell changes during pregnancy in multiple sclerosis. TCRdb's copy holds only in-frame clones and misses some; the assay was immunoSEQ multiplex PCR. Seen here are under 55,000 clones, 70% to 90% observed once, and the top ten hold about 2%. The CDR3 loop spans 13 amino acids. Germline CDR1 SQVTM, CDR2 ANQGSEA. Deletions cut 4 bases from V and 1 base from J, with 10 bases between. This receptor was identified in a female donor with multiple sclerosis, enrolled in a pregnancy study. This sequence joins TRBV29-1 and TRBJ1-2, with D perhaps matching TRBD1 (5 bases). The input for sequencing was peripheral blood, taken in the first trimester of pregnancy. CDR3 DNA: TGCAGCGTTGGAACAGGCTTTAACTATGGCTACACCTTC. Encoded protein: CSVGTGFNYGYTF.